The next 21 T cell receptor beta chains were all read from a single sample in a study of T cell repertoires in cytomegalovirus infection. These TCRs' antigens remain unknown. TCRdb re-called the reads with MiXCR, one entry per CDR3 protein. Found here are around 710,000 distinct CDR3 sequences, 25% to 30% of them singletons; the top ten hold under 15%. Sequencing used cultured CD8+ T cells from PBMCs, obtained from culture after CMV antigen stimulation. The receptors shown here come from a human donor in good health (CMV status not recorded). Some clones in this sample may be carry-over from other donors' samples.

V is TRBV12-3 or TRBV12-4 and J is TRBJ2-7, with a tentative D call TRBD1 (6 bases). CDR3 size: 12 residues. The V end was cut by 6 bases, the J end by 4 bases, with 10 bases between. The CDR3 loop reads CASSWTDYEQYF. CDR3 nucleotide sequence: TGTGCCAGCAGCTGGACAGATTACGAGCAGTACTTC.

This clonotype was detected a few times. The chain employs TRBV19 and TRBJ1-3, with 9 bases fitting TRBD1. CDR1 LNHDA and CDR2 SQIVND come from the germline V gene (reference sequence). V lost 3 bases to trimming and J lost 2 bases; unmatched junction nucleotides: 2. This CDR3 is built from 15 residues. This chain's CDR3 is CASSIRTGAGNTIYF. DNA for the CDR3: TGTGCCAGTAGTATCAGGACAGGGGCTGGAAACACCATATATTTT.

This clonotype was seen just once. The rearrangement links TRBV6-6 to TRBJ1-2; D is uncertain. The V and J ends lost 0 bases and 6 bases respectively, with 8 bases between them. CDR3 size: 13 residues. Germline V CDR1 and CDR2: MNHNY, SVGAGI (reference sequence). Here the CDR3 reads CASSYSGANGYTF. Here the CDR3 DNA reads TGTGCCAGCAGTTACTCCGGAGCTAATGGCTACACCTTC.

The rearrangement links TRBV7-9 to TRBJ1-1; tentatively, D is TRBD1 (6 bases). Germline CDR1 SEHNR, CDR2 FQNEAQ (reference sequence). The CDR3 has 15 amino acids. Trimming stripped 1 base from V and 0 bases from J, with 9 bases between. The chain's CDR3 is CASSLVDSLNTEAFF. The CDR3 bases are TGTGCCAGCAGCTTAGTGGACAGCCTGAACACTGAAGCTTTCTTT.

This rearrangement joins TRBV12-3 or TRBV12-4 to TRBJ2-5, with TRBD2 matching over 12 bases. This CDR3 region has 14 residues. The V gene end was trimmed by 5 bases and the J gene end by 5 bases; junction bases not matched to a gene: 3. The CDR3 spells CASSHLAGGETQYF. In DNA form, the CDR3 reads TGTGCCAGCAGTCACCTAGCGGGGGGGGAGACCCAGTACTTC.

CDR3 in DNA: TGTGCCAGCAGTTCGCGACAGGAAAGCCAAGAGACCCAGTACTTC. This gives the protein CASSSRQESQETQYF. The chain links TRBV7-9 to TRBJ2-5; D might be TRBD1 (6 bases). Looked up from germline, CDR1 is SEHNR and CDR2 is FQNEAQ (reference sequence). Trimming took 6 bases from V and 1 from J, leaving 15 bases between them. CDR3 length: 15 amino acids.

V and J are TRBV2 and TRBJ1-3; the D is unclear. In germline, CDR1 is SNHLY, CDR2 FYNNEI. There are 15 residues in the CDR3. V was clipped by 7 bases and J by 0 bases, with 13 bases between them. The CDR3 spells CASTRIESSGNTIYF. DNA of the CDR3: TGTGCCAGCACGCGAATTGAGAGCTCTGGAAACACCATATATTTT.

This clonotype was detected ten times or more. This chain links TRBV7-8 with TRBJ2-6, with no clear D. Germline CDR1 SGHVS, CDR2 FQNEAQ. The CDR3 is 14 residues long. V was clipped by 0 bases and J by 7 bases, with 7 bases between them. DNA of the CDR3: TGTGCCAGCAGCTTAGCTGTGACAGCCAACGTCCTGACTTTC. Translation gives CASSLAVTANVLTF.

The chain links TRBV15 to TRBJ1-2, with TRBD1 matching 9 bases. This CDR3 region has 17 residues. Germline loops: CDR1 LNHNV, CDR2 YYDKDF (reference sequence). With V trimmed by 3 bases and J by 4 bases, 12 bases remained unmatched. The CDR3 nucleotides are TGTGCCACCAGCAGGACAGGGGACAGGGCCTTCCTCTATGGCTACACCTTC. Translated, it gives CATSRTGDRAFLYGYTF.

This sequence joins TRBV5-6 and TRBJ2-5, with TRBD2 matching over 7 bases. With V trimmed by 0 bases and J by 1 base, 6 bases remained unmatched. CDR3 length equals 16 residues. Germline V CDR1 and CDR2: SGHDT, YYEEEE. CDR3 nucleotides: TGTGCCAGCAGCTTGGTTCGGGGGGACTCCCAAGAGACCCAGTACTTC. This encodes CASSLVRGDSQETQYF.

This clonotype showed up just a few times. This chain connects TRBV27 to TRBJ2-7; D is unresolved. The V gene's germline CDR1 is MNHEY and CDR2 SMNVEV (reference sequence). The V and J ends lost 6 bases and 3 bases respectively, with 15 bases between them. The CDR3 extends over 14 amino acids. CDR3: CASSLLGTYYEQYF. In DNA form, the CDR3 reads TGTGCCAGCAGCCTCTTGGGAACCTACTACGAGCAGTACTTC.

The chain couples TRBV7-6 to TRBJ2-7, with D possibly being TRBD1 (6 bases). This CDR3 has 13 residues. In germline, CDR1 is SGHVS, CDR2 FNYEAQ. The CDR3 here is CTSSLEPRGEQYV. The CDR3, as DNA: TGTACCAGCAGCTTAGAGCCCAGGGGCGAGCAGTACGTC.

The J gene is TRBJ2-1, the V gene TRBV6-2 or TRBV6-3, with 7 nucleotides matching TRBD2. V trimming: 2 bases; J trimming: 8 bases; junction bases outside the gene matches: 9. Germline V gives CDR1 MNHEY, CDR2 SVGEGT. The CDR3 is made up of 15 amino acids. The CDR3 nucleotides are TGTGCCAGCAGTTACGAACGGGGGGAGAGGGATGAGCAGTTCTTC. Amino acids: CASSYERGERDEQFF.

This chain links TRBV11-2 with TRBJ1-5; D might be TRBD1 (5 bases). The V gene's germline CDR1 is SGHAT and CDR2 FQNNGV. Between the trimmed V and J ends, which lost 0 bases and 7 bases, there was a span of 13 bases. This CDR3 comprises 15 residues. The CDR3 spells CASSLDLNRPQPQHF. The CDR3 DNA sequence: TGTGCCAGCAGCTTAGATCTAAACAGGCCGCAGCCCCAGCATTTT.

Only a few counts were recorded for this clonotype. V usage is TRBV10-2 and J usage is TRBJ2-1; D ambiguous. V lost 2 bases and J 10 bases, leaving 12 bases between the germline ends. Germline CDR1 reads WSHSY; CDR2 reads SAAADI. This CDR3 has 13 amino acids. DNA for the CDR3: TGCGCCAGCAGTGAGACGGCCGCAGACGAGCAGTTCTTC. Encoded protein: CASSETAADEQFF.

The chain employs TRBV4-2 and TRBJ2-2, with a possible D match to TRBD2 (6 bases). In germline, CDR1 is LGHNA, CDR2 YNFKEQ. This CDR3 has 19 amino acids. Trimming stripped 0 bases from V and 0 bases from J, with 17 bases between. CDR3 bases: TGTGCCAGCAGCCAAGAATGGAGCGGGCTATACGCGAACACCGGGGAGCTGTTTTTT. This translates into CASSQEWSGLYANTGELFF.

This clonotype was seen a handful of times. V usage is TRBV7-9 and J usage is TRBJ2-7; no firm D call. In germline, CDR1 is SEHNR, CDR2 FQNEAQ (reference sequence). V was cut by 1 base and J by 3 bases, with 7 bases left in between. CDR3 length: 13 amino acids. CDR3 sequence reads: CASSLGNDYEQYF. The CDR3 DNA follows: TGTGCCAGCAGCTTAGGAAACGACTACGAGCAGTACTTC.

This sequence joins TRBV27 and TRBJ2-1, with TRBD1 matching over 7 bases. V lost 5 bases, J lost 6 bases, and 13 bases stayed unmatched. Germline V lookup: CDR1 MNHEY, CDR2 SMNVEV (reference sequence). The CDR3 length is 16 residues. The CDR3 coding sequence is TGTGCCAGCAGTCCGGGACAGCTAGCTCCTCTCAATGAGCAGTTCTTC. As protein: CASSPGQLAPLNEQFF.

This chain links TRBV7-2 with TRBJ2-3; 10 bases align to TRBD2. J gave up 0 bases and V 6 bases, and 6 bases lay outside the gene matches. Germline CDR1 reads SGHTA; CDR2 reads FQGNSA. This CDR3 is built from 16 residues. The CDR3 here is CASSPYSGGSTDTQYF. In DNA, the CDR3 is TGTGCCAGCAGTCCGTATAGCGGGGGGAGCACAGATACGCAGTATTTT.

This clonotype was counted once. This clone may be a read error of a much larger clone one base away. The chain recombines TRBV7-8 with TRBJ2-7, with D unresolved. This CDR3 comprises 12 residues. Germline V gives CDR1 SGHVS, CDR2 FQNEAQ. The V end lost 8 bases, the J end lost 3 bases, and 11 bases lay between the germline ends. This CDR3 reads CASSNVVYEQYF. CDR3 coding DNA: TGTGCCAGCTCGAACGTAGTCTACGAGCAGTACTTC. The full variable domain, completed using reference TRBV7-8 and TRBJ2-7, is GAGVSQSPRYKVAKRGQDVALRCDPISGHVSLFWYQQALGQGPEFLTYFQNEAQLDKSGLPSDRFFAERPEGSVSTLKIQRTQQEDSAVYLCASSNVVYEQYFGPGTRLTVT.

This clonotype was counted a few times. A junction end diverges from the germline sequence, so it may reflect a read error. The chain has TRBV10-3 and TRBJ2-5; the D gene is possibly TRBD1 (6 bases). There are 17 residues in the CDR3. From germline, CDR1 is ENHRY and CDR2 SYGVKD. CDR3 DNA: TGTGCCATTAGTGGGCCGAAACAGGGTCCGGCCGGTGGGACCCAGTACTTC. This codes for CAISGPKQGPAGGTQYF.